A single sample is the source of the 16 T cell receptor beta chains below, sequenced in a study of cytomegalovirus exposure and HLA in healthy donors. The assay was immunoSEQ multiplex PCR, and TCRdb's table has in-frame clones only and misses some. The sample has 100,000 to 150,000 clones; about nine tenths are singletons. Sequencing was performed on PBMCs. These receptors originate from a man aged 25-45 years in good health and CMV-seronegative.

The V gene is TRBV6-5, the J gene TRBJ1-4, with D perhaps matching TRBD1 (5 bases). The length of the CDR3 is 13 residues. V lost 2 bases, J lost 4 bases, and 5 bases lay in between. Germline-derived CDR1 and CDR2 are MNHEY and SVGAGI. CDR3 sequence reads: CASSYRGNEKLFF. The CDR3 region has the DNA TGTGCCAGCAGTTACAGGGGTAATGAAAAACTGTTTTTT.

The chain is built from TRBV19 and TRBJ2-6; a weak D match, TRBD1 (5 bases). The length of the CDR3 is 15 residues. Trimming removed 4 bases at V and 3 bases at J, with 10 bases between. Germline V lookup: CDR1 LNHDA, CDR2 SQIVND (reference sequence). This CDR3 reads CASSTEGVGANVLTF. DNA for the CDR3: TGTGCCAGTAGTACAGAAGGGGTTGGGGCCAACGTCCTGACTTTC. The variable domain in full, completed from reference TRBV19 and TRBJ2-6, reads DGGITQSPKYLFRKEGQNVTLSCEQNLNHDAMYWYRQDPGQGLRLIYYSQIVNDFQKGDIAEGYSVSREKKESFPLTVTSAQKNPTAFYLCASSTEGVGANVLTFGAGSRLTVL.

The V call is TRBV6-5, the J call TRBJ2-7; 14 bases are shared with TRBD2. This CDR3 has 14 amino acids. V lost 8 bases, J lost 7 bases, and 7 bases stayed unmatched. Germline values: CDR1 MNHEY, CDR2 SVGAGI. The CDR3 here is CASQGLAGVEEQYF. The CDR3 DNA reads TGTGCCAGCCAGGGACTAGCGGGAGTAGAGGAGCAGTACTTC.

The V gene is TRBV5-4, the J gene TRBJ2-1, with TRBD2 matching over 11 bases. V trimming: 5 bases; J trimming: 7 bases; junction bases outside the gene matches: 8. Looked up from germline, CDR1 is SGHNT and CDR2 is YYREEE (reference sequence). This CDR3 has 15 residues. The CDR3 loop is CASSFGLAGGNEQFF. In DNA form, the CDR3 reads TGTGCCAGCAGTTTTGGACTAGCGGGTGGGAATGAGCAGTTCTTC.

This rearrangement joins TRBV7-2 to TRBJ2-5; 11 bases are a match to TRBD2. This CDR3 has 18 residues. CDR1 is SGHTA and CDR2 is FQGNSA in the germline V gene. J was trimmed by 5 bases and V by 5 bases; bases with no gene match: 16. The CDR3 nucleotides are TGTGCCAGCAGCCCCTTTAGCGGGAGGGGGAAGGGGAGGGAGACCCAGTACTTC. Amino acids: CASSPFSGRGKGRETQYF.

The rearrangement uses TRBV7-2 and TRBJ2-1; 11 bases are shared with TRBD2. The trim removed 1 base at V and 1 base at J, leaving 6 bases unmatched. Germline V CDR1 and CDR2: SGHTA, FQGNSA. CDR3 length: 18 residues. CDR3 DNA: TGTGCCAGCAGCTTAGTTCCTAGCGGGAGGTATTCCTACAATGAGCAGTTCTTC. Translating gives CASSLVPSGRYSYNEQFF.

The rearrangement uses TRBV5-1 and TRBJ1-2, with 8 bases aligning to TRBD1. Germline V gene sequence: CDR1 SGHRS, CDR2 YFSETQ. The junction had 12 bases not matched to a gene; V was cut back by 0 bases and J by 8 bases. The CDR3 has 16 amino acids. The CDR3 region is CASSLGVGTGSHGYTF. The CDR3 nucleotides read TGCGCCAGCAGCTTGGGAGTAGGGACAGGATCGCACGGCTACACCTTC.

The chain joins TRBV7-9 to TRBJ2-7; TRBD2 agrees at 11 bases. Trimming cost V 5 bases and J 0 bases; bases outside gene matches: 6. Germline assignment: CDR1 SEHNR and CDR2 FQNEAQ (reference sequence). The CDR3 length is 16 residues. The CDR3 loop reads CASSGGTSGTSYEQYF. For the CDR3, the DNA is TGTGCCAGCAGCGGCGGGACTAGCGGAACCTCCTACGAGCAGTACTTC.

The chain combines TRBV6-6 with TRBJ2-3, with D possibly matching TRBD2 (6 bases). This CDR3 comprises 15 residues. V gave up 4 bases and J gave up 2 bases, with 13 bases separating them. The V gene's germline CDR1 is MNHNY and CDR2 SVGAGI (reference sequence). This chain's CDR3 is CASSSTSTYTDTQYF. CDR3 nucleotide sequence: TGTGCCAGCAGTTCTACTAGCACGTACACAGATACGCAGTATTTT.

The chain combines TRBV5-6 with TRBJ2-7; 10 nucleotides align to TRBD2. The germline V gene encodes CDR1 SGHDT and CDR2 YYEEEE. This CDR3 has 15 amino acids. J lost 1 base, V lost 6 bases, and 7 bases had no gene match. In DNA form, the CDR3 reads TGTGCCAGCACCCCAGGACTAGCGGAGTCCTACGAGCAGTACTTC. Its translation: CASTPGLAESYEQYF.

This sequence joins TRBV7-6 and TRBJ1-1; TRBD1 aligns across 8 bases. Germline CDR1 SGHVS, CDR2 FNYEAQ. This CDR3 is built from 16 residues. V trimming: 4 bases; J trimming: 0 bases; junction bases outside the gene matches: 7. For the CDR3, the DNA is TGTGCCAGCAGCTCAGGACAGGGCTATTTGAACACTGAAGCTTTCTTT. Its protein is CASSSGQGYLNTEAFF.

This chain uses TRBV19 with TRBJ2-7; TRBD1 matches 10 bases. Unmatched junction bases numbered 8, after V lost 6 bases and J lost 3 bases. The CDR3 has 15 residues. CDR1 is LNHDA, CDR2 SQIVND, per germline (reference sequence). The CDR3 DNA reads TGTGCCAGTAGCCGCCGGGACAGGGGACTCTACGAGCAGTACTTC. Its protein is CASSRRDRGLYEQYF. Full variable domain (rest looked up from reference TRBV19 and TRBJ2-7): DGGITQSPKYLFRKEGQNVTLSCEQNLNHDAMYWYRQDPGQGLRLIYYSQIVNDFQKGDIAEGYSVSREKKESFPLTVTSAQKNPTAFYLCASSRRDRGLYEQYFGPGTRLTVT.

This chain's CDR3 is CASSLVNRISGANVLTF. The CDR3 DNA reads TGTGCCAGCAGCTTAGTGAACAGGATCTCTGGGGCCAACGTCCTGACTTTC. The chain has TRBV11-2 and TRBJ2-6, with D tentatively TRBD1 (5 bases). The CDR3 sequence is 17 residues long. Deletions cut 1 base from V and 0 bases from J, with 10 bases between. Germline CDR1 and CDR2: SGHAT and FQNNGV.

V is TRBV5-1 and J is TRBJ2-3; 13 bases are a match to TRBD2. The CDR3 has 18 amino acids. V trimming: 0 bases; J trimming: 1 base; junction bases outside the gene matches: 5. Germline CDR1 is SGHRS and CDR2 is YFSETQ. This chain's CDR3 is CASSLGLAGGWGTDTQYF. CDR3 bases: TGCGCCAGCAGCTTGGGACTAGCGGGAGGATGGGGCACAGATACGCAGTATTTT. Variable domain in full (rest from reference TRBV5-1 and TRBJ2-3): KAGVTQTPRYLIKTRGQQVTLSCSPISGHRSVSWYQQTPGQGLQFLFEYFSETQRNKGNFPGRFSGRQFSNSRSEMNVSTLELGDSALYLCASSLGLAGGWGTDTQYFGPGTRLTVL.

CDR3 loop: CASSPRRDTQYF. CDR3 DNA: TGTGCCAGCTCACCACGGAGGGATACGCAGTATTTT. V is TRBV18 and J is TRBJ2-3, with D tentatively TRBD2 (5 bases). This CDR3 has 12 residues. V gave up 1 base and J gave up 6 bases, with 5 bases separating them. Per the germline V gene, CDR1 is KGHSH and CDR2 is LQKENI.

A single count supports this clone. The DNA of the CDR3 is TGTGCCAGCAGCTTACAGGCTAGCACAGATACGCAGTATTTT. This encodes CASSLQASTDTQYF. V usage is TRBV7-2 and J usage is TRBJ2-3; D ambiguous. Trimming removed 2 bases from V and 0 bases from J, with 6 bases in between. The CDR3 spans 14 residues. Germline CDR1 is SGHTA and CDR2 is FQGNSA.